A selection of T cell receptor beta chains follows, all from one sample in a study of shared clonotypes between healthy human individuals. Assay: immunoSEQ multiplex PCR; the TCRdb copy retains only in-frame clones and omits some. Here the sample spans some 2.3 million clones, 93% being singletons. Sequenced: naive CD4+ T cells from PBMCs. These TCRs come from a man aged 18 to 30 in good health. Some clones in this sample may be carry-over from other donors' samples. Both conserved end residues are trimmed from each CDR3. Each record gives: clone size, CDR3 length, D gene, V gene, CDR3 protein. D genes are given only for firm matches. Only part of the rows carry a size: once, few, many, or a class if the clone is expanded.

abundance: NA
len: 12
d_gene: TRBD1
v_gene: TRBV16
CDR3aa: ASSQWDRLPGYT

abundance: NA
len: 15
d_gene: TRBD2
v_gene: TRBV19
CDR3aa: ASSILTSGRSYNEQF

abundance: once
len: 11
d_gene: NA
v_gene: TRBV6-5
CDR3aa: ASRWGGTGELF

abundance: NA
len: 14
d_gene: TRBD2
v_gene: TRBV5-1
CDR3aa: ASSLTGEAGAYEQY

abundance: NA
len: 11
d_gene: NA
v_gene: TRBV6-5
CDR3aa: ASRDDPYQPQH

abundance: NA
len: 13
d_gene: TRBD1
v_gene: TRBV2
CDR3aa: ASSTDRGPTDTQY

abundance: NA
len: 11
d_gene: NA
v_gene: TRBV10-2
CDR3aa: ASSPGQNTEAF

abundance: NA
len: 13
d_gene: TRBD2
v_gene: TRBV9
CDR3aa: ASTTGGEGTDTQY

abundance: NA
len: 12
d_gene: TRBD1
v_gene: TRBV27
CDR3aa: ASSLLGTGGGYT

abundance: NA
len: 13
d_gene: NA
v_gene: TRBV7-9
CDR3aa: ASSLGGTAPYEQY

abundance: once
len: 14
d_gene: NA
v_gene: TRBV7-2
CDR3aa: ASSFHPRGLTDTQY

abundance: NA
len: 14
d_gene: NA
v_gene: TRBV4-1
CDR3aa: ASSQGQGRDADTQY

abundance: NA
len: 12
d_gene: NA
v_gene: TRBV7-9
CDR3aa: ASSLGTAGNTIY

abundance: NA
len: 11
d_gene: NA
v_gene: TRBV10-1
CDR3aa: ASSDGEGYGYT

abundance: NA
len: 14
d_gene: NA
v_gene: TRBV9
CDR3aa: ASSVASPGGRETQY

abundance: NA
len: 10
d_gene: TRBD1
v_gene: TRBV29-1
CDR3aa: SGDRGGNEQF

abundance: NA
len: 10
d_gene: NA
v_gene: TRBV6-1
CDR3aa: ASSYVSDTQY

abundance: once
len: 11
d_gene: NA
v_gene: TRBV25-1
CDR3aa: ASSVSGANVLT

abundance: NA
len: 13
d_gene: NA
v_gene: TRBV6-5
CDR3aa: ASSYSPQGGYEQY

abundance: NA
len: 13
d_gene: NA
v_gene: TRBV5-1
CDR3aa: ASSSPRSLGETQY

abundance: NA
len: 14
d_gene: NA
v_gene: TRBV18
CDR3aa: ASSPLRDSGANVLT

abundance: NA
len: 14
d_gene: NA
v_gene: TRBV7-2
CDR3aa: ASSLVGTALTGELF

abundance: NA
len: 12
d_gene: NA
v_gene: TRBV5-1
CDR3aa: ASSLGEPTDTQY

abundance: NA
len: 12
d_gene: TRBD1
v_gene: TRBV11-2
CDR3aa: ASSAKQGVTEAF

abundance: once
len: 11
d_gene: TRBD1
v_gene: TRBV25-1
CDR3aa: ASGRTGTHEQY

abundance: NA
len: 13
d_gene: NA
v_gene: TRBV21-1
CDR3aa: ASSTRTGENEKLF

abundance: NA
len: 13
d_gene: TRBD2
v_gene: TRBV19
CDR3aa: ASSTLAGGPETQY

abundance: NA
len: 13
d_gene: NA
v_gene: TRBV28
CDR3aa: ASSPLDSSFNEQF

abundance: once
len: 12
d_gene: NA
v_gene: TRBV5-4
CDR3aa: ASSLAQENTEAF

abundance: NA
len: 13
d_gene: NA
v_gene: TRBV4-2
CDR3aa: ASSQAASATYEQY

abundance: NA
len: 12
d_gene: TRBD1
v_gene: TRBV7-2
CDR3aa: ASSETGGAEKLF

abundance: NA
len: 12
d_gene: NA
v_gene: TRBV29-1
CDR3aa: SGRQGVIQETQY

abundance: NA
len: 13
d_gene: TRBD1
v_gene: TRBV18
CDR3aa: ASSPQGPSNEKLF

abundance: NA
len: 12
d_gene: NA
v_gene: TRBV6-1
CDR3aa: ANKPYAVYNEQF

abundance: once
len: 16
d_gene: TRBD2
v_gene: TRBV5-4
CDR3aa: ASSLVPRLAEDTGELF

abundance: NA
len: 12
d_gene: TRBD2
v_gene: TRBV5-4
CDR3aa: ATRLAGATDTQY

abundance: NA
len: 13
d_gene: NA
v_gene: TRBV6-5
CDR3aa: ASSPREGARETQY

abundance: few
len: 14
d_gene: NA
v_gene: TRBV25-1
CDR3aa: ASSEGGRTGNQPQH